The next 22 T cell receptor beta chains were all read from a single sample in a study of shared clonotypes between healthy human individuals (TCRdb year 2020). The library relied on the immunoSEQ multiplex PCR assay. Imported from immuneACCESS, the table was reduced by TCRdb to in-frame sequences with V and J called. These copies leave out some clones; in studies compared against another copy, an unresolved V gene accounts for under half, and the cause of the remainder is not known. This sample lists some 2 million clones; approximately 95% were detected once. The ten top clones hold 0.95% to 1.5% of the sample. For the CD8 naive samples, CD45RO-negative cells were positively selected for CCR7, yielding a CD45RA+CCR7+ population from which TemRA cells were excluded. Sequenced sample: naive CD8+ T cells sorted from blood. This specimen's cell subset or site label, per the study, means: CD45RA+CCR7+. The source is a man younger than 35 in good health.

This chain connects TRBV19 to TRBJ1-1; the D is unclear. In germline, CDR1 is LNHDA, CDR2 SQIVND (reference sequence). This CDR3 has 10 residues. V was shortened by 5 bases and J by 13 bases, with 11 bases between the two germline ends. The CDR3 DNA reads as TGTGCCAGTAGTTTCGGACGGCTTTTCTTT. Residues: CASSFGRLFF.

V gene TRBV7-9 combines with J gene TRBJ1-4; D possibly corresponds to TRBD1 (5 bases). Trimming shortened V by 2 bases and J by 7 bases, and 14 bases separated the two germline ends. The CDR3 sequence is 15 residues long. The germline CDR1 and CDR2 sequences are SEHNR and FQNEAQ (reference sequence). The CDR3 is CASSLLGDLGEKLFF. The CDR3 nucleotides read TGTGCCAGCAGCTTACTCGGGGACTTGGGTGAAAAACTGTTTTTT.

This chain joins TRBV11-3 and TRBJ2-2, with TRBD1 matching over 10 bases. This CDR3 comprises 15 residues. Germline V gene lookup returns CDR1 SGHNT and CDR2 YENEEA. V dropped 3 bases and J dropped 8; count of bases not matched to a gene: 6. The CDR3 loop is CASSLRTGGLGELFF. The CDR3 nucleotides read TGTGCCAGCAGCTTGAGGACAGGGGGTTTGGGGGAGCTGTTTTTT.

J is TRBJ2-5 and V is TRBV6-5; D unclear. Trimming stripped 9 bases from V and 4 bases from J, with 12 bases between. CDR1 is MNHEY, CDR2 SVGAGI, per germline. The length of the CDR3 is 12 residues. The CDR3: CASGMGSETQYF. The CDR3 coding sequence is TGTGCCAGTGGTATGGGTTCAGAGACCCAGTACTTC.

The chain is built from TRBV7-9 and TRBJ2-7; the D is unclear. V lost 3 bases, J lost 6 bases, and 9 bases lay in between. The CDR3 extends over 12 amino acids. From germline, CDR1 is SEHNR and CDR2 FQNEAQ (reference sequence). This CDR3 is CASSLGFLEQYF. Written as DNA, the CDR3 is TGTGCCAGCAGCTTGGGATTTCTCGAGCAGTACTTC.

CDR3 sequence: CASSLGPLGGSGNTIYF. Written as DNA, the CDR3 is TGTGCCAGCAGCTTAGGACCTTTGGGGGGGTCTGGAAACACCATATATTTT. The V gene is TRBV7-9, the J gene TRBJ1-3; D may be TRBD1 (5 bases). Germline V lookup: CDR1 SEHNR, CDR2 FQNEAQ (reference sequence). The CDR3 is 17 amino acids. The germline V and J ends were trimmed by 1 base and 1 base, with 14 bases remaining between them. The variable domain in full, with the rest retrieved from reference TRBV7-9 and TRBJ1-3, is DTGVSQNPRHKITKRGQNVTFRCDPISEHNRLYWYRQTLGQGPEFLTYFQNEAQLEKSRLLSDRFSAERPKGSFSTLEIQRTEQGDSAMYLCASSLGPLGGSGNTIYFGEGSWLTVV.

This rearrangement joins TRBV4-1 to TRBJ1-6; D unclear. V was pared by 4 bases and J by 0 bases, with 13 bases between. The CDR3 sequence is 17 residues long. CDR1 is MGHRA, CDR2 YSYEKL, per germline. The chain's CDR3 is CASSPRASSSYNSPLHF. Written as DNA, the CDR3 is TGCGCCAGCAGCCCCCGTGCTAGTAGCTCCTATAATTCACCCCTCCACTTT.

As concerns this clone: Other DNA sequences within the sample encode an identical CDR3. The chain uses TRBV4-1 and TRBJ2-7; D gene unclear. CDR3 length: 13 residues. V was cut by 3 bases and J by 3 bases, with 9 bases left in between. Germline loops: CDR1 MGHRA, CDR2 YSYEKL. CDR3 sequence: CASSQGQNYEQYF. For the CDR3, the DNA is TGCGCCAGCAGCCAGGGTCAGAACTACGAGCAGTACTTC.

This sequence joins TRBV2 and TRBJ2-4; 7 nucleotides line up with TRBD2. The CDR3 sequence is 15 residues long. CDR1 is SNHLY and CDR2 is FYNNEI in the germline V gene. V was clipped by 2 bases and J by 8 bases; unmatched bases: 9. The CDR3 DNA is TGTGCCAGCAGTGAACCCGCTACCGCGGGAGACATTCAGTACTTC. Translated: CASSEPATAGDIQYF.

The CDR3 DNA reads as TGTGCCAGCAGTAACCGGGACTTCTCCTACGAGCAGTACTTC. It codes for CASSNRDFSYEQYF. The chain carries TRBV6-6 and TRBJ2-7, with TRBD2 as a possible D gene (6 bases). V lost 5 bases and J 0 bases, leaving 11 bases between the germline ends. CDR3 length: 14 amino acids. Germline loops: CDR1 MNHNY, CDR2 SVGAGI (reference sequence).

The V call is TRBV4-1, the J call TRBJ2-2; 9 nucleotides match TRBD2. Germline-derived CDR1 and CDR2 are MGHRA and YSYEKL. Unmatched junction bases numbered 17, after V lost 3 bases and J lost 6 bases. The CDR3 totals 19 residues. CDR3 amino acids: CASSQAFGSGGAPAGELFF. CDR3 in DNA: TGCGCCAGCAGCCAGGCCTTTGGTAGCGGGGGTGCCCCCGCCGGGGAGCTGTTTTTT.

CDR3 in amino acids: CSVAGQGNTEAFF. The CDR3 region has the DNA TGCAGCGTTGCGGGACAGGGGAACACTGAAGCTTTCTTT. The V and J genes are TRBV29-1 and TRBJ1-1; 9 bases agree with TRBD1. In germline, CDR1 is SQVTM, CDR2 ANQGSEA. The CDR3 contains 13 residues. The ends lost 4 bases at V and 1 base at J; junction bases unmatched: 1.

V is TRBV5-4 and J is TRBJ1-1; D is undetermined. The V end lost 0 bases, the J end lost 1 base, and 7 bases lay between the germline ends. CDR1 and CDR2 (germline): SGHNT, YYREEE (reference sequence). This CDR3 has 14 residues. The CDR3 DNA reads TGTGCCAGCAGCTTGGGTGCGGCGAACACTGAAGCTTTCTTT. It translates to CASSLGAANTEAFF.

The chain has TRBV6-6 and TRBJ1-1, with D maybe TRBD1 (6 bases). The germline V gene has CDR1 MNHNY and CDR2 SVGAGI (reference sequence). V was trimmed by 10 bases and J by 8 bases, leaving 11 bases between them. The CDR3 is 10 amino acids. Here the CDR3 DNA reads TGTGCCACACAGGGTTTCGAAGCTTTCTTT. Amino acids: CATQGFEAFF.

The chain combines TRBV30 with TRBJ1-6, with D unresolved. The V and J ends lost 2 bases and 10 bases respectively, with 15 bases between them. The CDR3 runs to 14 residues. CDR1 and CDR2 from the germline V gene are GTSNPN and SVGIG (reference sequence). CDR3 loop: CAWSLSGAGSPLHF. The CDR3 region has the DNA TGTGCCTGGAGTTTGTCGGGCGCGGGATCACCCCTCCACTTT.

The gene calls are TRBV6-4 and TRBJ2-3, with D perhaps TRBD2 (5 bases). The length of the CDR3 is 15 residues. Germline assignment: CDR1 MRHNA and CDR2 SNTAGT. V lost 7 bases to trimming and J lost 0 bases, with 14 bases between them. The CDR3 here is CASKEEAPSTDTQYF. The CDR3 nucleotides read TGTGCCAGCAAGGAGGAGGCACCTAGCACAGATACGCAGTATTTT.

The chain combines TRBV4-1 with TRBJ2-7; 7 nucleotides match TRBD1. Germline CDR1 is MGHRA and CDR2 is YSYEKL. With 0 bases clipped from V and 4 bases from J, the junction kept 3 bases outside the gene matches. The length of the CDR3 is 14 residues. Written as DNA, the CDR3 is TGCGCCAGCAGCCAAGATGAACAGGGGTACGAGCAGTACTTC. Its translation: CASSQDEQGYEQYF.

The gene calls are TRBV11-2 and TRBJ2-7; 12 bases align to TRBD2. The V gene's germline CDR1 is SGHAT and CDR2 FQNNGV. The CDR3 totals 18 residues. V dropped 3 bases and J dropped 4; count of bases not matched to a gene: 13. The DNA of the CDR3 is TGTGCCAGCAGCTTTACTGCTTTGCCGGGACTAGCGGGTTACGAGCAGTACTTC. Residues: CASSFTALPGLAGYEQYF.

The chain employs TRBV7-2 and TRBJ2-7, with 8 bases identical to TRBD1. The length of the CDR3 is 15 residues. Losses at the gene ends were 5 bases for V and 3 bases for J; bases not matched to a gene: 9. The V gene's germline CDR1 is SGHTA and CDR2 FQGNSA. The CDR3 spells CASSPGGQGHYEQYF. The CDR3 DNA is TGTGCCAGCAGCCCTGGAGGACAGGGCCACTACGAGCAGTACTTC.

This clone was seen once. CDR3 bases: TGTGCCAGCAGCCGTTCGTGGGGAGAAAGCAATCAGCCCCAGCATTTT. Translated, it gives CASSRSWGESNQPQHF. V usage is TRBV27 and J usage is TRBJ1-5; D is uncertain. The CDR3 totals 16 residues. Germline-derived CDR1 and CDR2 are MNHEY and SMNVEV (reference sequence). Trimming stripped 6 bases from V and 1 base from J, with 16 bases between.

The J gene is TRBJ2-5, the V gene TRBV7-6; tentative D call: TRBD2 (6 bases). Germline V gene lookup returns CDR1 SGHVS and CDR2 FNYEAQ. V was clipped by 2 bases and J by 0 bases, with 10 bases between them. The CDR3 spans 15 residues. CDR3 in DNA: TGTGCCAGCAGCTTACCCAGACTAGACCAAGAGACCCAGTACTTC. Translating it yields CASSLPRLDQETQYF.

The chain is built from TRBV19 and TRBJ1-1; possibly TRBD1 for D (6 bases). The V end was cut by 2 bases, the J end by 0 bases, with 19 bases between. Germline V gene lookup returns CDR1 LNHDA and CDR2 SQIVND (reference sequence). This CDR3 region has 18 residues. CDR3 DNA sequence: TGTGCCAGTAGTATATTCGGAGGGACAATCCTGCTGAACACTGAAGCTTTCTTT. Protein: CASSIFGGTILLNTEAFF.